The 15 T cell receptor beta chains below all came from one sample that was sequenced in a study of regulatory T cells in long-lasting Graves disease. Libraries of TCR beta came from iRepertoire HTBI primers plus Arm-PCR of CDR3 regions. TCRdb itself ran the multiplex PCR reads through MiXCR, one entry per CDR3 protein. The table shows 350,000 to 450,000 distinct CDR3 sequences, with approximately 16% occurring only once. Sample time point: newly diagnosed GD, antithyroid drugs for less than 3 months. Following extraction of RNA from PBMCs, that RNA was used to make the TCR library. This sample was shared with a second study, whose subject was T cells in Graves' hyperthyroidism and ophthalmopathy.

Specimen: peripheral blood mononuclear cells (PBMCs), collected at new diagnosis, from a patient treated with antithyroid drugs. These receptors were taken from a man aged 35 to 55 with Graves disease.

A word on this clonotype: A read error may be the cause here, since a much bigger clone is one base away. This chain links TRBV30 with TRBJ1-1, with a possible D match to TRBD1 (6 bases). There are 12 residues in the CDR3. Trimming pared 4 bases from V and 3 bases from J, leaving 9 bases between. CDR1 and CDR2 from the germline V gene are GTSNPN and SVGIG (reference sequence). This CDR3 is CAWIGGHTEAFF. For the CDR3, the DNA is TGTGCCTGGATAGGGGGTCACACTGAAGCTTTCTTT.

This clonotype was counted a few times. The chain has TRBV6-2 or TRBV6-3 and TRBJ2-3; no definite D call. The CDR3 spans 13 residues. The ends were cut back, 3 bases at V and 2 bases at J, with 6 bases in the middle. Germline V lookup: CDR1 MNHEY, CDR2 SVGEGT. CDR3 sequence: CASSYGDTDTQYF. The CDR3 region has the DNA TGTGCCAGCAGTTATGGGGACACAGATACGCAGTATTTT.

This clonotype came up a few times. CDR3 loop: CASRTAYGYTF. The CDR3 bases are TGTGCCAGCAGGACAGCCTATGGCTACACCTTC. The genes are TRBV9 and TRBJ1-2; D is perhaps TRBD1 (5 bases). V dropped 5 bases and J dropped 4 bases, with 6 bases sitting between them. CDR3 length: 11 residues. Germline assignment: CDR1 SGDLS and CDR2 YYNGEE.

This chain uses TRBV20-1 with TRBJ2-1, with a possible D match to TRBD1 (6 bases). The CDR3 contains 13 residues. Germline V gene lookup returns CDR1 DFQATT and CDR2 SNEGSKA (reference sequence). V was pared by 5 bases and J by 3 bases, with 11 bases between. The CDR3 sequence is CSAGRQVYNEQFF. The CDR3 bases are TGCAGTGCTGGGCGACAGGTCTACAATGAGCAGTTCTTC.

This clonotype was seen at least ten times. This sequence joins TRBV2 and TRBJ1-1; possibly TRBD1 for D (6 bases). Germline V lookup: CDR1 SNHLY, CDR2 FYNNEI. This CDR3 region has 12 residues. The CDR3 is CAQGRQDTEAFF. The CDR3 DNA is TGTGCACAGGGTCGTCAGGACACTGAAGCTTTCTTT.

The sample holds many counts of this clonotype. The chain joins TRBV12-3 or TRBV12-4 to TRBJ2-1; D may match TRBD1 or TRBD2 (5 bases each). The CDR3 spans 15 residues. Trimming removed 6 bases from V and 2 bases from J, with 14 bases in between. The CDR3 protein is CASSLGPPTYNEQFF. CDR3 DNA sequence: TGTGCCAGCAGCCTGGGACCGCCTACCTACAATGAGCAGTTCTTC.

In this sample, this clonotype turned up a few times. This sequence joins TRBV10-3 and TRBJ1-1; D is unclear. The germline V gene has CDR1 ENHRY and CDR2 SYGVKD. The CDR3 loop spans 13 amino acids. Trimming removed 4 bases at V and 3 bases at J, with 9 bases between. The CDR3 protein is CAISGQVDTEAFF. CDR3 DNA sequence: TGTGCCATCAGTGGCCAGGTAGACACTGAAGCTTTCTTT.

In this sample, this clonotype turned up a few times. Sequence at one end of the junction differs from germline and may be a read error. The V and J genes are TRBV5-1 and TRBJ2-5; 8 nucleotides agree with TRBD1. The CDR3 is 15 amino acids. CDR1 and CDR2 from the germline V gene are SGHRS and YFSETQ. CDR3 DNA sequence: TGTGCCAGCAGCAACCAGGGGGCAGCTTCAGAGACCCAGTACTTC. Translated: CASSNQGAASETQYF.

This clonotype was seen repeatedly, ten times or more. CDR3 nucleotides: TGTGCCAGCAGCTTGGGGGAATCAGGAAAACTGTTTTTT. Its translation: CASSLGESGKLFF. The chain carries TRBV7-9 and TRBJ1-4; D might be TRBD1 (5 bases). CDR3 size: 13 residues. The germline V gene encodes CDR1 SEHNR and CDR2 FQNEAQ (reference sequence). V lost 3 bases, J lost 10 bases, and 12 bases lay in between. Combining the CDR3 with reference TRBV7-9 and TRBJ1-4 gives the whole variable domain DTGVSQNPRHKITKRGQNVTFRCDPISEHNRLYWYRQTLGQGPEFLTYFQNEAQLEKSRLLSDRFSAERPKGSFSTLEIQRTEQGDSAMYLCASSLGESGKLFFGSGTQLSVL.

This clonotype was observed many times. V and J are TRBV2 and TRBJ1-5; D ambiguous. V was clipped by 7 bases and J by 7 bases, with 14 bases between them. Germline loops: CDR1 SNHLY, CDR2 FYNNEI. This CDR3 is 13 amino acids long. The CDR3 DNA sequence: TGTGCCAGCATGGAACAATTAAGGCAGCCCCAGCATTTT. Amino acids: CASMEQLRQPQHF.

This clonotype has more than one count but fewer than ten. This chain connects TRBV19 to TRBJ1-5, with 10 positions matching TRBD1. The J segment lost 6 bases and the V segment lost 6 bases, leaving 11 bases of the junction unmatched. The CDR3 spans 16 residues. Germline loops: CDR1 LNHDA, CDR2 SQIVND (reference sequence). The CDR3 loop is CASRGVDRGPGQPQHF. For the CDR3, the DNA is TGTGCCAGTAGGGGGGTCGACAGGGGGCCGGGTCAGCCCCAGCATTTT. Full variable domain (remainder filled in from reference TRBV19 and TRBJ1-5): DGGITQSPKYLFRKEGQNVTLSCEQNLNHDAMYWYRQDPGQGLRLIYYSQIVNDFQKGDIAEGYSVSREKKESFPLTVTSAQKNPTAFYLCASRGVDRGPGQPQHFGDGTRLSIL.

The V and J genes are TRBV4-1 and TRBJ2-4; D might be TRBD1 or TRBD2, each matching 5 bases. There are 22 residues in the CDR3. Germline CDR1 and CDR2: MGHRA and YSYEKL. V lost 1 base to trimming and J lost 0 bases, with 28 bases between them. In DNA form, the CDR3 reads TGCGCCAGCAGCCAAGTTATCGCCCCATACTCCCTCGGGGCTCTAGCCAAAAACATTCAGTACTTC. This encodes CASSQVIAPYSLGALAKNIQYF.

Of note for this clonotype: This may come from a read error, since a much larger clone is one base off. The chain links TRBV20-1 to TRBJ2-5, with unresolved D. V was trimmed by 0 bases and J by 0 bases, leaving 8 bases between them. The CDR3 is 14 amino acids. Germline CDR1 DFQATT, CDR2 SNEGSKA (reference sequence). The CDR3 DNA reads TGCAGTGCTAGAGATCCAAGAGACCAAGAGACCCAGTACTTC. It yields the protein CSARDPRDQETQYF.

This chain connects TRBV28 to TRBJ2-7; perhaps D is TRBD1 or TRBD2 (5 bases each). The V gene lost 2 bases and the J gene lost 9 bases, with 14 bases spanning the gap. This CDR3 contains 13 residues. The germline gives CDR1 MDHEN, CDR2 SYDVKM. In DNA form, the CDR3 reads TGTGCCAGCAGTTTAGGGACGAGAGGGGTGCAGTACTTC. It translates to CASSLGTRGVQYF.

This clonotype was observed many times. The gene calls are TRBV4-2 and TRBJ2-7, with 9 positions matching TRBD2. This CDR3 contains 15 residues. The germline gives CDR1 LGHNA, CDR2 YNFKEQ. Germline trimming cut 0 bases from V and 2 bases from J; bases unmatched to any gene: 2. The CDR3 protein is CASSQDAGGPYEQYF. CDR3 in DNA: TGTGCCAGCAGCCAAGATGCGGGGGGGCCCTACGAGCAGTACTTC.